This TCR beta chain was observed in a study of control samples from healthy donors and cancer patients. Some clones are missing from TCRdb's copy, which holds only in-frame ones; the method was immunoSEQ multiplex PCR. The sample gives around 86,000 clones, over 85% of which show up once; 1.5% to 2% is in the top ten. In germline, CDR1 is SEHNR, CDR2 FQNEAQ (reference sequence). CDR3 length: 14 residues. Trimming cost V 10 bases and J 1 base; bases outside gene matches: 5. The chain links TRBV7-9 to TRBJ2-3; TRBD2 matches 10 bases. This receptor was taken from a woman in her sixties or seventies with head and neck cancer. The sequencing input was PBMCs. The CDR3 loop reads CATGGTSGTDTQYF. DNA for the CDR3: TGTGCCACCGGGGGGACTAGCGGCACAGATACGCAGTATTTT.